The 11 T cell receptor beta chains listed next were all sequenced from one sample in a study of T cell responses to AZD1222 COVID-19 vaccine. Data came from immunoSEQ multiplex PCR; TCRdb stores just in-frame clones and leaves some out. This repertoire shows 50,000 to 85,000 clones, 79% found once; its top ten account for 23%. Sequencing was performed on peripheral blood, taken on day 0 of MenACWY control vaccination. All receptors come from an adult in good health.

The rearrangement uses TRBV6-5 and TRBJ1-3; 9 bases match TRBD1. Germline values: CDR1 MNHEY, CDR2 SVGAGI. V trimming: 3 bases; J trimming: 4 bases; junction bases outside the gene matches: 7. This CDR3 is built from 16 residues. The CDR3 loop is CASSYVGQGRGNTIYF. CDR3 bases: TGTGCCAGCAGTTATGTTGGACAGGGGAGAGGAAACACCATATATTTT.

This chain's CDR3 is CASRGPGLGDYEQYF. CDR3 sequence (DNA): TGTGCCAGCAGGGGTCCAGGACTAGGGGACTACGAGCAGTACTTC. The chain carries TRBV28 and TRBJ2-7; 7 bases fit TRBD2. Per germline, CDR1 MDHEN and CDR2 SYDVKM. There are 15 residues in the CDR3. V lost 6 bases to trimming and J lost 3 bases; unmatched junction nucleotides: 11.

This chain connects TRBV7-2 to TRBJ1-2; 11 nucleotides line up with TRBD1. Germline V gene lookup returns CDR1 SGHTA and CDR2 FQGNSA. The CDR3 contains 15 residues. Trimming cost V 1 base and J 6 bases; bases outside gene matches: 4. The CDR3 is CASSLGGTGGHGYTF. The CDR3 DNA sequence: TGTGCCAGCAGCTTAGGGGGGACAGGGGGACATGGCTACACCTTC.

The chain carries TRBV13 and TRBJ2-1; no firm D call. Trimming stripped 3 bases from V and 0 bases from J, with 9 bases between. CDR1 is PRHDT and CDR2 is FYEKMQ in the germline V gene (reference sequence). The CDR3 length is 15 residues. The CDR3 here is CASSLNAVSYNEQFF. CDR3 bases: TGTGCCAGCAGCTTGAACGCGGTCTCCTACAATGAGCAGTTCTTC.

The J gene is TRBJ1-4, the V gene TRBV7-6, with 8 bases matching TRBD1. Looked up from germline, CDR1 is SGHVS and CDR2 is FNYEAQ. Trimming cost V 1 base and J 5 bases; bases outside gene matches: 12. The CDR3 covers 18 residues. The CDR3 loop is CASSLGFAGGEGNEKLFF. In DNA, the CDR3 is TGTGCCAGCAGCTTAGGTTTTGCAGGGGGCGAGGGAAATGAAAAACTGTTTTTT.

The chain combines TRBV5-6 with TRBJ1-2; D is perhaps TRBD1 (5 bases). The CDR3 runs to 12 residues. The germline gives CDR1 SGHDT, CDR2 YYEEEE. Deletions cut 0 bases from V and 8 bases from J, with 8 bases between. The CDR3 loop reads CASSLAGRGYTF. CDR3 in DNA: TGTGCCAGCAGCTTGGCAGGGAGAGGCTACACCTTC.

This clone was counted a few times. This chain connects TRBV5-1 to TRBJ2-1; D is unclear. From germline, CDR1 is SGHRS and CDR2 YFSETQ. There are 15 residues in the CDR3. V gave up 0 bases and J gave up 0 bases, with 7 bases separating them. CDR3 coding DNA: TGCGCCAGCAGCTTGGATGCTAGCTCCTACAATGAGCAGTTCTTC. Its protein is CASSLDASSYNEQFF. The full variable domain, in which reference TRBV5-1 and TRBJ2-1 provide the parts outside the CDR3, is KAGVTQTPRYLIKTRGQQVTLSCSPISGHRSVSWYQQTPGQGLQFLFEYFSETQRNKGNFPGRFSGRQFSNSRSEMNVSTLELGDSALYLCASSLDASSYNEQFFGPGTRLTVL.

V is TRBV11-2 and J is TRBJ1-3, with no clear D. CDR3 length equals 15 residues. Looked up from germline, CDR1 is SGHAT and CDR2 is FQNNGV. V was cut by 0 bases and J by 2 bases, with 8 bases left in between. CDR3 nucleotides: TGTGCCAGCAGCTTAGATTTCTTCGCTGGAAACACCATATATTTT. Its protein is CASSLDFFAGNTIYF. The whole variable domain, filled in from reference TRBV11-2 and TRBJ1-3, reads EAGVAQSPRYKIIEKRQSVAFWCNPISGHATLYWYQQILGQGPKLLIQFQNNGVVDDSQLPKDRFSAERLKGVDSTLKIQPAKLEDSAVYLCASSLDFFAGNTIYFGEGSWLTVV.

This chain links TRBV7-2 with TRBJ1-6; D is ambiguous. The CDR3 runs 13 residues. Germline CDR1 reads SGHTA; CDR2 reads FQGNSA. V lost 1 base to trimming and J lost 9 bases, with 7 bases between them. Here the CDR3 reads CASSLGSSSPLHF. CDR3 DNA: TGTGCCAGCAGCTTAGGATCTTCTTCACCCCTCCACTTT.

This rearrangement joins TRBV6-5 to TRBJ2-1; 9 positions agree with TRBD2. Germline CDR1 and CDR2: MNHEY and SVGAGI. Trimming took 6 bases from V and 9 from J; bases not matched to a gene: 9. CDR3 size: 14 residues. The CDR3 protein is CASRSAGGPSEQFF. The CDR3 nucleotides read TGTGCCAGCAGATCTGCGGGAGGGCCGAGTGAGCAGTTCTTC.

This clone is classed as medium-sized. For the CDR3, the DNA is TGTGCCAGTAGTACAGAAGGTTTAGAGACCCAGTACTTC. Protein product: CASSTEGLETQYF. The chain is built from TRBV19 and TRBJ2-5; D is unresolved. The CDR3 runs 13 residues. Trimming left V 4 bases short and J 4 bases short, with 10 bases between. Germline assignment: CDR1 LNHDA and CDR2 SQIVND (reference sequence).